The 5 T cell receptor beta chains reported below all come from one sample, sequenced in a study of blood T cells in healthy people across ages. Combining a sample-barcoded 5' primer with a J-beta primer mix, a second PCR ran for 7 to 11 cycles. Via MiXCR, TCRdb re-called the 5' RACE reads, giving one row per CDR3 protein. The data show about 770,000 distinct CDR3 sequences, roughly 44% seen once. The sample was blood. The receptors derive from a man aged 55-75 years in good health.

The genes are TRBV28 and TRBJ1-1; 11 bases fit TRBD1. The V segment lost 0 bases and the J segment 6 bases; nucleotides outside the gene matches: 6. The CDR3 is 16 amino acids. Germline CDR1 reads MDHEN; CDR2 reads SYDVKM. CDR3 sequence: CASSLWGQGGVAEAFF. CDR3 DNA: TGTGCCAGCAGTTTATGGGGACAGGGGGGAGTCGCTGAAGCTTTCTTT.

For the CDR3, the DNA is TGTGCCAGCAGTTACTCCGGGACAGGGGGCTCGTCCACCGGGGAGCTGTTTTTT. Its protein is CASSYSGTGGSSTGELFF. The rearrangement joins TRBV6-2 or TRBV6-3 to TRBJ2-2, with 12 bases fitting TRBD1. V dropped 0 bases and J dropped 4; count of bases not matched to a gene: 6. The CDR3 extends over 18 amino acids. Germline CDR1 is MNHEY and CDR2 is SVGEGT.

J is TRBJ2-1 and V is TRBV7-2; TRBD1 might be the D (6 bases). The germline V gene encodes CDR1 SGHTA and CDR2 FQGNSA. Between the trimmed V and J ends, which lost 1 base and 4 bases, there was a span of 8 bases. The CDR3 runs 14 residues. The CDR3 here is CASSLVQGYNEQFF. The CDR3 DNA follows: TGTGCCAGCAGCTTAGTACAGGGTTACAATGAGCAGTTCTTC.

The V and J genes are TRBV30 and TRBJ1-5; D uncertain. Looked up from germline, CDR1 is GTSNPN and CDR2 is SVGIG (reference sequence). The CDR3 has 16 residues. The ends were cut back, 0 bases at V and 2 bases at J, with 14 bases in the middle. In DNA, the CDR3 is TGTGCCTGGAGTGTACGAGGAACCCTCGGCAATCAGCCCCAGCATTTT. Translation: CAWSVRGTLGNQPQHF. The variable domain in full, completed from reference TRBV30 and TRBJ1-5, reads SQTIHQWPATLVQPVGSPLSLECTVEGTSNPNLYWYRQAAGRGLQLLFYSVGIGQISSEVPQNLSASRPQDRQFILSSKKLLLSDSGFYLCAWSVRGTLGNQPQHFGDGTRLSIL.

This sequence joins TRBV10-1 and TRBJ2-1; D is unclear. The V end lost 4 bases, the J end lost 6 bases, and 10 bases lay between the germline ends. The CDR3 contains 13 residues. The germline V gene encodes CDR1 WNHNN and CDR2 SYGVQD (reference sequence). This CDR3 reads CASSGSRRNEQFF. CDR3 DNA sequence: TGCGCCAGCAGTGGCTCCAGGCGCAATGAGCAGTTCTTC.